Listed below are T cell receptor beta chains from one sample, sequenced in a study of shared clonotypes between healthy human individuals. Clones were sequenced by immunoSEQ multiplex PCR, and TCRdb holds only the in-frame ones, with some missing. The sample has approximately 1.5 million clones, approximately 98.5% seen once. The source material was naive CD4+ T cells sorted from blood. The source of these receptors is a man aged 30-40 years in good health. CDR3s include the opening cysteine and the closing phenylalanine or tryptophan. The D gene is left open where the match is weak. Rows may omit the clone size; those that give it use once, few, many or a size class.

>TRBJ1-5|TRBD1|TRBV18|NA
TGTGCCAGCTCACCCCCGGGACAGGGGCCGGGGCCCCAGCATTTT
CASSPPGQGPGPQHF
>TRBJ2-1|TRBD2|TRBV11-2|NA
TGTGCCAGCAGCTTAGCACCGGCGGGAGGGTCTCGGAATGAGCAGTTCTTC
CASSLAPAGGSRNEQFF
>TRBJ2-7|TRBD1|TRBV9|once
TGTGCCAGCAGCGTAGGGACAGGGGACTTCTACGAGCAGTACTTC
CASSVGTGDFYEQYF
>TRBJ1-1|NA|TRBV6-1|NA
TGTGCCAGCAGTGAATCCCCACATAACACTGAAGCTTTCTTT
CASSESPHNTEAFF
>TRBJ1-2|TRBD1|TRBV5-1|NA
TGCGCCAGCAGTTCCGGGACAGGGAACTATGGCTACACCTTC
CASSSGTGNYGYTF
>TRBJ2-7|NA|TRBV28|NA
TGTGCCAGCAGTACCCAGGGGAGGAGCTCCTACGAGCAGTACTTC
CASSTQGRSSYEQYF
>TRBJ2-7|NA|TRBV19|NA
TGTGCCAGTAGGACTACGACGGGAACCTACGAGCAGTACTTC
CASRTTTGTYEQYF
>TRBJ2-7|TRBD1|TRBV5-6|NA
TGTGCCAGCAGCTTGCTGGACAGGCGTTACGAGCAGTACTTC
CASSLLDRRYEQYF
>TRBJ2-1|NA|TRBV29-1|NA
TGCAGCGTACGAAAACAGGGTTTTGAGCAGTTCTTC
CSVRKQGFEQFF
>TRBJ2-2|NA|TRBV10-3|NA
TGTGCCATCAGTGATTCGGCCCGATACACCGGGGAGCTGTTTTTT
CAISDSARYTGELFF
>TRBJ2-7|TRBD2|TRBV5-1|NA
TGCGCCAGCAGCTTGGTTGCGGGAGGGCCCTCCTACGAGCAGTACTTC
CASSLVAGGPSYEQYF
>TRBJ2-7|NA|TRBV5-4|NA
TGTGCCAGCAGCCTAGGAATCTCAGGGGACGAGCAGTACTTC
CASSLGISGDEQYF
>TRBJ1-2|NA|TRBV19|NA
TGTGCCAGTAGTATAGGCAGGGGTAACTATGGCTACACCTTC
CASSIGRGNYGYTF
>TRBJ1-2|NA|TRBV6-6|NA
TGTGCCAGCAGTTACTCGGTGCAGGACGGCTACACCTTC
CASSYSVQDGYTF
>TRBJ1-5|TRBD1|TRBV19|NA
TGTGCCAGTAGCCCGACAGGGACTAGCAATCAGCCCCAGCATTTT
CASSPTGTSNQPQHF
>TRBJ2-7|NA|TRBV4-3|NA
TGCGCCAGCAGCCAAGATCATGGTTACGAGCAGTACTTC
CASSQDHGYEQYF
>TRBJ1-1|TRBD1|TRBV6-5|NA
TGTGCCAGCAGGCGGACAGGCATGAACACTGAAGCTTTCTTT
CASRRTGMNTEAFF
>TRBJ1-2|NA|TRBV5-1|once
TGCGCCAGCAGCTTGGTGGAGAGGTCGACGGGCTACACCTTC
CASSLVERSTGYTF
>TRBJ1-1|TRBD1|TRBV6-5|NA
TGTGCCAGCAGTCTACAGGGGTTCACTGAAGCTTTCTTT
CASSLQGFTEAFF
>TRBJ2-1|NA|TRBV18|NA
TGTGCCAGCTCACCAGACTTGAGTGGGGGCAGGAATGAGCAGTTCTTC
CASSPDLSGGRNEQFF